Presented here are 29 T cell receptor beta chains from one specimen sequenced in a study of early T cells in non-severe SARS-CoV-2 infection listed by TCRdb under 2021. Libraries were made using 5' RACE. Data came from a NextSeq 500. TCRdb redid the processing of the public reads, applying fastp at Q25 and MiXCR, and retained in-frame beta chains. Rows with one shared CDR3 protein collapse into an entry with the most common genes and DNA. The sample table shows about 60,000 distinct CDR3 sequences, and 11% are seen once. Less than 3.5% of the sample goes to the ten largest clones. The sequences come from whole blood, collected at baseline. Receptors originate from an adult who was a healthcare worker with PCR-confirmed SARS-CoV-2 infection or an uninfected control (not recorded which).

This clonotype was found a few times. The gene calls are TRBV10-3 and TRBJ1-2; TRBD1 agrees at 8 bases. The CDR3 extends over 15 amino acids. Unmatched junction bases numbered 10, after V lost 6 bases and J lost 4 bases. Germline CDR1 reads ENHRY; CDR2 reads SYGVKD. CDR3 protein: CAISLTGDGTYGYTF. CDR3 nucleotides: TGTGCCATCAGCTTGACAGGGGACGGAACCTATGGCTACACCTTC.

This chain uses TRBV5-1 with TRBJ1-1, with 10 bases lining up with TRBD1. The germline CDR1 and CDR2 sequences are SGHRS and YFSETQ. CDR3 length: 15 amino acids. With V trimmed by 4 bases and J by 4 bases, 7 bases remained unmatched. The CDR3 reads CASSDRGRGFTEAFF. The CDR3 DNA reads as TGCGCCAGCAGCGACAGGGGGCGCGGATTCACTGAAGCTTTCTTT.

The table lists this clonotype with many counts. The rearrangement joins TRBV28 to TRBJ1-1; weak D call: TRBD1 (6 bases). This CDR3 is built from 14 residues. CDR1 and CDR2 from the germline V gene are MDHEN and SYDVKM. Trimming shortened V by 7 bases and J by 1 base, and 13 bases separated the two germline ends. The CDR3 sequence: CASKGAGENTEAFF. CDR3 nucleotides: TGTGCCAGCAAAGGGGCAGGGGAGAACACTGAAGCTTTCTTT.

Ten or more counts support this clonotype. The chain recombines TRBV7-9 with TRBJ2-4, with no clear D. The CDR3 extends over 16 amino acids. Germline V gene sequence: CDR1 SEHNR, CDR2 FQNEAQ (reference sequence). The ends were cut back, 1 base at V and 6 bases at J, with 16 bases in the middle. The CDR3 region has the DNA TGTGCCAGCAGCTTAGGAGCAGGTTGGAGAGGAAACATTCAGTACTTC. It specifies CASSLGAGWRGNIQYF.

In its sample, this clonotype was seen many times. The V call is TRBV12-3 or TRBV12-4, the J call TRBJ2-3, with 8 nucleotides matching TRBD2. This CDR3 contains 15 residues. Trimming took 6 bases from V and 2 from J; bases not matched to a gene: 7. The chain's CDR3 is CASSRSGVLTDTQYF. DNA for the CDR3: TGTGCCAGCAGCCGTAGCGGGGTACTCACAGATACGCAGTATTTT.

The chain uses TRBV5-1 and TRBJ1-2; 7 bases are a match to TRBD1. Trimming removed 4 bases from V and 0 bases from J; junction bases left unmatched: 6. The CDR3 is 15 residues long. Germline lookup yields CDR1 SGHRS and CDR2 YFSETQ. The CDR3 region is CASSIGTAANYGYTF. The CDR3 bases are TGCGCCAGCAGCATTGGGACAGCCGCTAACTATGGCTACACCTTC.

The chain recombines TRBV5-1 with TRBJ1-6, with a tentative D call TRBD1 (6 bases). Germline assignment: CDR1 SGHRS and CDR2 YFSETQ. The ends were cut back, 0 bases at V and 7 bases at J, with 11 bases in the middle. This CDR3 is 15 amino acids long. The CDR3 nucleotides read TGCGCCAGCAGCTTGGTGTCAGGACAGAATTCACCCCTCCACTTT. Amino acids: CASSLVSGQNSPLHF.

The chain is built from TRBV18 and TRBJ1-3; D might be TRBD1 (5 bases). CDR1 and CDR2 from the germline V gene are KGHSH and LQKENI. V lost 1 base, J lost 0 bases, and 7 bases lay in between. CDR3 length equals 15 residues. CDR3 sequence: CASSPLTASGNTIYF. In nucleotides, the CDR3 is TGTGCCAGCTCACCACTGACAGCCTCTGGAAACACCATATATTTT.

The chain has TRBV29-1 and TRBJ2-5; D is unclear. Germline values: CDR1 SQVTM, CDR2 ANQGSEA. Trimming took off 4 bases at V and 5 bases at J, with 17 bases between the two ends. This CDR3 comprises 14 residues. The chain's CDR3 is CSVARTQSSETQYF. CDR3 bases: TGCAGCGTTGCCCGGACCCAGAGTAGCGAGACCCAGTACTTC. The full variable domain, rest sourced from reference TRBV29-1 and TRBJ2-5, is SAVISQKPSRDICQRGTSLTIQCQVDSQVTMMFWYRQQPGQSLTLIATANQGSEATYESGFVIDKFPISRPNLTFSTLTVSNMSPEDSSIYLCSVARTQSSETQYFGPGTRLLVL.

A few counts support this clonotype. This chain connects TRBV6-2 or TRBV6-3 to TRBJ1-2, with D maybe TRBD1 (6 bases). Trimming removed 7 bases from V and 2 bases from J, with 11 bases in between. Germline values: CDR1 MNHEY, CDR2 SVGEGT. This CDR3 contains 13 residues. Here the CDR3 reads CASTLDRNYGYTF. In DNA, the CDR3 is TGTGCCAGCACCCTCGACAGGAACTATGGCTACACCTTC.

This clonotype has a handful of counts. The chain couples TRBV5-4 to TRBJ2-7; D may be TRBD1 (6 bases). Trimming removed 1 base from V and 5 bases from J, with 13 bases in between. The CDR3 runs 14 residues. Germline assignment: CDR1 SGHNT and CDR2 YYREEE (reference sequence). Written as DNA, the CDR3 is TGTGCCAGCAGCTTGAACACAGGGTTACACGAGCAGTACTTC. Translated: CASSLNTGLHEQYF.

This clonotype was counted only a few times. This chain joins TRBV10-3 and TRBJ2-3; 8 nucleotides line up with TRBD2. The length of the CDR3 is 17 residues. After removal of 3 bases from V and 0 bases from J, the junction contained 8 bases not matched to a gene. Looked up from germline, CDR1 is ENHRY and CDR2 is SYGVKD. In DNA, the CDR3 is TGTGCCATCAGTGAACAGCGGGGGACCTCTAGCACAGATACGCAGTATTTT. As protein: CAISEQRGTSSTDTQYF.

The CDR3 is CASREKGRDTQYF. The CDR3 DNA sequence: TGTGCCAGCAGGGAGAAGGGGAGGGATACGCAGTATTTT. V gene TRBV2 combines with J gene TRBJ2-3; perhaps TRBD2 as D (6 bases). This CDR3 is 13 amino acids long. Germline-derived CDR1 and CDR2 are SNHLY and FYNNEI. The V gene lost 6 bases and the J gene lost 6 bases, with 13 bases spanning the gap.

The CDR3 bases are TGCAGTGCCCACCTAGGGGAGCAGTTCTTC. It encodes CSAHLGEQFF. The chain couples TRBV20-1 to TRBJ2-1; D is ambiguous. Trimming took off 6 bases at V and 10 bases at J, with 10 bases between the two ends. There are 10 residues in the CDR3. Per germline, CDR1 DFQATT and CDR2 SNEGSKA (reference sequence).

The J gene is TRBJ2-2, the V gene TRBV10-2; D unresolved. There are 15 residues in the CDR3. Per germline, CDR1 WSHSY and CDR2 SAAADI. Trimming stripped 3 bases from V and 5 bases from J, with 13 bases between. CDR3 region: CASSEWGFDTGELFF. DNA for the CDR3: TGCGCCAGCAGTGAATGGGGATTCGATACCGGGGAGCTGTTTTTT.

The gene calls are TRBV4-1 and TRBJ2-5, with a possible D match to TRBD1 (5 bases). Trimming left V 4 bases short and J 2 bases short, with 20 bases between. Germline V gene sequence: CDR1 MGHRA, CDR2 YSYEKL. CDR3 length: 17 amino acids. In DNA, the CDR3 is TGCGCCAGCAGCCTACCTAGGGGTCCCCCACGACAAGAGACCCAGTACTTC. Its protein product is CASSLPRGPPRQETQYF.

The chain uses TRBV20-1 and TRBJ2-7, with unresolved D. CDR1 is DFQATT and CDR2 is SNEGSKA in the germline V gene (reference sequence). This CDR3 has 14 amino acids. V dropped 7 bases and J dropped 9 bases, with 25 bases sitting between them. CDR3 amino acids: CSVPEPGSLMGQYF. In DNA form, the CDR3 reads TGCAGTGTCCCCGAACCCGGGTCCCTAATGGGGCAGTACTTC.

By sample fraction, this clonotype is medium-sized. The V call is TRBV11-2, the J call TRBJ1-5; D remains ambiguous. V gave up 3 bases and J gave up 6 bases, with 9 bases separating them. Germline assignment: CDR1 SGHAT and CDR2 FQNNGV. The CDR3 has 13 residues. CDR3 bases: TGTGCCAGCAGCTTGTCGTACGGTCAGCCCCAGCATTTT. Amino acids: CASSLSYGQPQHF.

The genes are TRBV6-5 and TRBJ2-7; possibly TRBD1 for D (6 bases). Germline values: CDR1 MNHEY, CDR2 SVGAGI. Trimming left V 6 bases short and J 2 bases short, with 23 bases between. The length of the CDR3 is 17 residues. This CDR3 reads CASSLGTGHLPPYEQYF. CDR3 DNA: TGTGCCAGCAGCCTCGGAACGGGACACCTTCCCCCCTACGAGCAGTACTTC.

This clonotype was seen ten or more times. The V call is TRBV5-1, the J call TRBJ2-3, with D perhaps matching TRBD2 (6 bases). With 3 bases removed from V and 2 bases from J, the gap between germline ends came to 19 bases. The CDR3 runs to 17 residues. Germline CDR1 and CDR2: SGHRS and YFSETQ. This CDR3 is CASSWRGRQQNTDTQYF. As DNA, the CDR3 is TGCGCCAGCAGCTGGCGGGGAAGACAGCAAAACACAGATACGCAGTATTTT. Full variable domain (remainder filled in from reference TRBV5-1 and TRBJ2-3): KAGVTQTPRYLIKTRGQQVTLSCSPISGHRSVSWYQQTPGQGLQFLFEYFSETQRNKGNFPGRFSGRQFSNSRSEMNVSTLELGDSALYLCASSWRGRQQNTDTQYFGPGTRLTVL.

A few counts support this clonotype. The V and J genes are TRBV7-2 and TRBJ2-2; TRBD1 matches 12 bases. This CDR3 comprises 16 residues. Trimming removed 3 bases from V and 6 bases from J; junction bases left unmatched: 5. Germline CDR1 SGHTA, CDR2 FQGNSA. Here the CDR3 DNA reads TGTGCCAGCAGCTTTTTGGGACAGGGGGCATCCGGGGAGCTGTTTTTT. The encoded protein is CASSFLGQGASGELFF.

This clonotype has only a few counts. This chain links TRBV3-1 with TRBJ1-2; D not resolved. The CDR3 length is 13 residues. Germline values: CDR1 LGHDT, CDR2 YNNKEL (reference sequence). With 3 bases removed from V and 4 bases from J, the gap between germline ends came to 9 bases. CDR3 nucleotides: TGTGCCAGCAGCCATCTCGGGAGCTATGGCTACACCTTC. Encoded protein: CASSHLGSYGYTF.

This clonotype occurred many times. V and J are TRBV6-1 and TRBJ2-2; 7 bases map to TRBD1. The CDR3 contains 15 residues. Per germline, CDR1 MNHNS and CDR2 SASEGT. V was pared by 5 bases and J by 4 bases, with 7 bases of the junction left unmatched. CDR3 nucleotides: TGTGCCAGCAGTAGGACAGGTTTAGTCACCGGGGAGCTGTTTTTT. Translating it yields CASSRTGLVTGELFF.

This chain connects TRBV29-1 to TRBJ1-1; D gene uncertain. Trimming stripped 6 bases from V and 1 base from J, with 6 bases between. The CDR3 has 11 amino acids. Per germline, CDR1 SQVTM and CDR2 ANQGSEA. The CDR3 protein is CSVEKNTEAFF. CDR3 in DNA: TGCAGCGTAGAGAAGAACACTGAAGCTTTCTTT.

Only a few counts were recorded for this clonotype. The V call is TRBV6-1, the J call TRBJ2-2; TRBD2 might be the D (7 bases). Looked up from germline, CDR1 is MNHNS and CDR2 is SASEGT. V shed 5 bases and J shed 3 bases, with 16 bases lying between them. The CDR3 totals 16 residues. CDR3 sequence: CASSFFGGRDTGELFF. The CDR3, as DNA: TGTGCCAGCAGTTTTTTCGGGGGGCGCGACACCGGGGAGCTGTTTTTT.

This clonotype occurred many times. The rearrangement uses TRBV6-4 and TRBJ1-2; 7 bases are a match to TRBD1. J lost 4 bases, V lost 3 bases, and 8 bases had no gene match. This CDR3 is built from 15 residues. CDR1 and CDR2 (germline): MRHNA, SNTAGT. The CDR3 protein is CASSEDPGTAYGYTF. CDR3 in DNA: TGTGCCAGCAGTGAGGACCCCGGGACAGCCTATGGCTACACCTTC.

In this sample, this clonotype turned up a few times. This chain's CDR3 is CAWSVGIMNTEAFF. In DNA, the CDR3 is TGTGCCTGGAGTGTAGGGATCATGAACACTGAAGCTTTCTTT. This sequence joins TRBV30 and TRBJ1-1, with D unclear. The CDR3 totals 14 residues. V lost 0 bases to trimming and J lost 0 bases, with 8 bases between them. Germline CDR1 is GTSNPN and CDR2 is SVGIG (reference sequence). Supplemented by reference TRBV30 and TRBJ1-1, the full variable domain reads SQTIHQWPATLVQPVGSPLSLECTVEGTSNPNLYWYRQAAGRGLQLLFYSVGIGQISSEVPQNLSASRPQDRQFILSSKKLLLSDSGFYLCAWSVGIMNTEAFFGQGTRLTVV.

The chain employs TRBV6-5 and TRBJ2-3, with D maybe TRBD2 (6 bases). CDR1 is MNHEY, CDR2 SVGAGI, per germline. CDR3 size: 15 residues. V lost 6 bases to trimming and J lost 4 bases, with 17 bases between them. In DNA form, the CDR3 reads TGTGCCAGCAGCCGCGGCGGGGTAATAGCAGATACGCAGTATTTT. Translated, it gives CASSRGGVIADTQYF.

Regarding this clonotype: The junction shows a germline mismatch at one end, possibly a read error. The chain links TRBV7-7 to TRBJ2-5; perhaps TRBD1 as D (6 bases). The CDR3 contains 13 residues. Per the germline V gene, CDR1 is SSHAT and CDR2 is FNYEAQ (reference sequence). The CDR3 bases are TGTGCTAGCAGCTTAGGGGACAAAGAGACCCAGTACTTC. Residues: CASSLGDKETQYF.